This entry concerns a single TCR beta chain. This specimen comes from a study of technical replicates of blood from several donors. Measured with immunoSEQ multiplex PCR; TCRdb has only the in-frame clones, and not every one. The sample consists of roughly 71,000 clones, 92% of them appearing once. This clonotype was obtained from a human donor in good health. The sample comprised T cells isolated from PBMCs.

The CDR3 DNA is TGTGCCAGCAGCCTCCAGGGACAGGCAGTTGAAAAACTGTTTTTT. Protein: CASSLQGQAVEKLFF. The rearrangement joins TRBV7-8 to TRBJ1-4; TRBD1 agrees at 8 bases. V lost 5 bases to trimming and J lost 7 bases; unmatched junction nucleotides: 9. The CDR3 has 15 amino acids. Germline CDR1 is SGHVS and CDR2 is FQNEAQ.